This T cell receptor beta chain was recorded in a study of blood T cell repertoires in COVID-19. Looking at the study overall: Recovered status in Cohort 3 required two negative PCRs, clearance, or symptom resolution.

Using immunoSEQ multiplex PCR, the repertoire was profiled, and TCRdb retains in-frame clones only, with some absent. Here the sample spans roughly 200,000 clones, 80% to 90% being singletons. CDR3 length: 15 residues. The germline CDR1 and CDR2 sequences are SGHTA and FQGNSA. V shed 5 bases, J shed 0 bases, and the junction held 7 bases outside the gene matches. This TCR derives from a woman between 45 and 60 years old in a cohort exposed to, infected with or recovered from COVID-19 (not recorded which). Sequencing used PBMCs or T cells enriched from blood (not recorded which). The V gene is TRBV7-2, the J gene TRBJ2-7; 7 nucleotides agree with TRBD2. CDR3 in amino acids: CASSGRGPSSYEQYF. DNA for the CDR3: TGTGCCAGCAGCGGGAGGGGTCCTAGCTCCTACGAGCAGTACTTC. Looking up the rest from reference TRBV7-2 and TRBJ2-7 gives the full variable domain: GAGVSQSPSNKVTEKGKDVELRCDPISGHTALYWYRQSLGQGLEFLIYFQGNSAPDKSGLPSDRFSAERTGGSVSTLTIQRTQQEDSAVYLCASSGRGPSSYEQYFGPGTRLTVT.